One sample yielded the 5 T cell receptor beta chains listed below, sequenced in a study of shared clonotypes between healthy human individuals. Libraries were prepared by immunoSEQ multiplex PCR; TCRdb keeps only in-frame clonotypes and omits some of them. The sample records roughly 1.4 million clones, about 98.5% being singletons. The sequenced sample consisted of naive CD4+ T cells sorted from blood. Indicated subset: CD45RA+ positively selected. These receptors were taken from a man aged 25-40 years in good health.

As for this clone: This sample also contains other DNA sequences that code for the same CDR3. The chain carries TRBV30 and TRBJ1-2; D ambiguous. Germline CDR1 is GTSNPN and CDR2 is SVGIG (reference sequence). V was pared by 0 bases and J by 7 bases, with 6 bases between. The CDR3 length is 11 residues. Here the CDR3 DNA reads TGTGCCTGGAGTGTAGGCGGTGGCTACACCTTC. Its protein product is CAWSVGGGYTF.

The chain joins TRBV11-2 to TRBJ2-1, with D unresolved. The CDR3 is 15 amino acids. Germline V lookup: CDR1 SGHAT, CDR2 FQNNGV. Trimming removed 5 bases at V and 3 bases at J, with 14 bases between. The CDR3 reads CASSNTGGNYNEQFF. The CDR3 region has the DNA TGTGCCAGCAGCAACACCGGTGGGAACTACAATGAGCAGTTCTTC.

The chain recombines TRBV18 with TRBJ2-7; TRBD1 is a possible D gene (6 bases). V shed 1 base and J shed 7 bases, with 20 bases lying between them. CDR1 is KGHSH and CDR2 is LQKENI in the germline V gene. The CDR3 sequence is 16 residues long. CDR3 coding DNA: TGTGCCAGCTCACCACGAGTGAGTAGGGGGACGGGAGAGCAGTACTTC. Translating gives CASSPRVSRGTGEQYF.

This sequence joins TRBV7-9 and TRBJ2-1; D call uncertain. Per germline, CDR1 SEHNR and CDR2 FQNEAQ (reference sequence). V dropped 0 bases and J dropped 5 bases, with 5 bases sitting between them. There are 13 residues in the CDR3. The CDR3 bases are TGTGCCAGCAGCTTAGCGGGTCACAATGAGCAGTTCTTC. It yields the protein CASSLAGHNEQFF.

V is TRBV5-4 and J is TRBJ2-2, with D perhaps TRBD2 (6 bases). The V gene's germline CDR1 is SGHNT and CDR2 YYREEE (reference sequence). This CDR3 spans 15 amino acids. Trimming took 4 bases from V and 2 from J, leaving 12 bases between them. DNA for the CDR3: TGTGCCAGCAGCCGTAATAGCGGAAACACCGGGGAGCTGTTTTTT. This codes for CASSRNSGNTGELFF.